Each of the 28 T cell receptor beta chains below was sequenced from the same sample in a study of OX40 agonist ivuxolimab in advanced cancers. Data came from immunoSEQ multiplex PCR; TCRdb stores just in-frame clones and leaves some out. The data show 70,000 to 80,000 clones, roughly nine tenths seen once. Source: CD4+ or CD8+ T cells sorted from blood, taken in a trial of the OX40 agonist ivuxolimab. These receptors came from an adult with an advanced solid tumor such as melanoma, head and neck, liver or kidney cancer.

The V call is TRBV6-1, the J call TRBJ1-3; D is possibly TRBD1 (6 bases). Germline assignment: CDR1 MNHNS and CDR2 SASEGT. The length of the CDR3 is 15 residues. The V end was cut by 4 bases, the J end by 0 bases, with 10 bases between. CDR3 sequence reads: CASSADRISGNTIYF. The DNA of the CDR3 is TGTGCCAGCAGTGCTGACAGGATCTCTGGAAACACCATATATTTT.

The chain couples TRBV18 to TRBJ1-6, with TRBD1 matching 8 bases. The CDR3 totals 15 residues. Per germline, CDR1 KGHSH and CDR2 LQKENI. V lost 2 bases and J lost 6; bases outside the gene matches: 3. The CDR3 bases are TGTGCCAGCTCACCAGAGACAGGGGCTAATTCACCCCTCCACTTT. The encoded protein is CASSPETGANSPLHF.

For the CDR3, the DNA is TGTGCCAGCACCGAGACAGGGGACTCCTACGAGCAGTACTTC. This encodes CASTETGDSYEQYF. J is TRBJ2-7 and V is TRBV6-6; the match to TRBD1 covers 8 bases. The CDR3 length is 14 residues. V shed 7 bases and J 0 bases; nucleotides not matched to a gene: 5. Germline lookup yields CDR1 MNHNY and CDR2 SVGAGI (reference sequence).

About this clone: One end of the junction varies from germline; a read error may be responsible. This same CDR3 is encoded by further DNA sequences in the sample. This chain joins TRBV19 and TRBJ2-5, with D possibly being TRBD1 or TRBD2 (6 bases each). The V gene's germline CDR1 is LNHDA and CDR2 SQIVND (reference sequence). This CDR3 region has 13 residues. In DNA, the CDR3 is TGCGCCACCCGTAGGGGGACTCAAGAGACCCAGTACTTC. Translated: CATRRGTQETQYF.

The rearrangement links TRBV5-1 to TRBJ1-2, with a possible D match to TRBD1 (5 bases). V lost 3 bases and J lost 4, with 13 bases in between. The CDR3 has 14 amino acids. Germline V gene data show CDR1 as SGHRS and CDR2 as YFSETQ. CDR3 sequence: CASSSKSGGYGYTF. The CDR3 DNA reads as TGCGCCAGCAGCTCCAAATCGGGGGGCTATGGCTACACCTTC.

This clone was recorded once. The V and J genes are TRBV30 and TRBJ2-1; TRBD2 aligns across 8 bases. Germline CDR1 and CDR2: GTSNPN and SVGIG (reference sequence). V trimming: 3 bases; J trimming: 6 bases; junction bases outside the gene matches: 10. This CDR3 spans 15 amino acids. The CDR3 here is CAWRALSGRVNEQFF. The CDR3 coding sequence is TGTGCCTGGAGAGCCCTCAGCGGGAGAGTCAATGAGCAGTTCTTC.

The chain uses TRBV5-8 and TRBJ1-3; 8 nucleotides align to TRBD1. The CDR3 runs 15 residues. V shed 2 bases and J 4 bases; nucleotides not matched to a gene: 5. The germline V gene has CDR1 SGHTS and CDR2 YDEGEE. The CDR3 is CASSFQGADGNTIYF. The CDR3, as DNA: TGTGCCAGCAGCTTCCAGGGGGCGGACGGAAACACCATATATTTT.

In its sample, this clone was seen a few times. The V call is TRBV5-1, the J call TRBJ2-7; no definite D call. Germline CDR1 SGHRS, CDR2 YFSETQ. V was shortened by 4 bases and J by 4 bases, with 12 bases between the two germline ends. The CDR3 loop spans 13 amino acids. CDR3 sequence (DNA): TGCGCCAGCAGCCCGAGACCTAGTTACGAGCAGTACTTC. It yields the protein CASSPRPSYEQYF. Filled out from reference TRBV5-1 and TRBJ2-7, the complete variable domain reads KAGVTQTPRYLIKTRGQQVTLSCSPISGHRSVSWYQQTPGQGLQFLFEYFSETQRNKGNFPGRFSGRQFSNSRSEMNVSTLELGDSALYLCASSPRPSYEQYFGPGTRLTVT.

The CDR3 DNA is TGTGCCAGCAGCTTTACGGGGAGCTCTGGGGCCAACGTCCTGACTTTC. Translation gives CASSFTGSSGANVLTF. V and J are TRBV7-8 and TRBJ2-6, with D maybe TRBD2 (5 bases). Germline lookup yields CDR1 SGHVS and CDR2 FQNEAQ. The CDR3 has 16 amino acids. Trimming took off 3 bases at V and 0 bases at J, with 9 bases between the two ends.

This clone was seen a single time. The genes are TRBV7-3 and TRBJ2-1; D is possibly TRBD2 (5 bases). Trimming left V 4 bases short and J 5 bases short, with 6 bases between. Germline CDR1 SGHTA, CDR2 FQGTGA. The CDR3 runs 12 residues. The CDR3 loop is CASSSGNNEQFF. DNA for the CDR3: TGTGCCAGCAGCTCCGGGAACAATGAGCAGTTCTTC.

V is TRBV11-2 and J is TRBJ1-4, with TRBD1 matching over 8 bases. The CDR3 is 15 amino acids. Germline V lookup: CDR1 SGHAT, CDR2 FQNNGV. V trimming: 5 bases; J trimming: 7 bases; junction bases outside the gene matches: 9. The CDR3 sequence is CASSPSTGDTEKLFF. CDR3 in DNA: TGTGCCAGCAGCCCATCGACAGGGGATACTGAAAAACTGTTTTTT. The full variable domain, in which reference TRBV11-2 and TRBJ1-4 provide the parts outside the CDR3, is EAGVAQSPRYKIIEKRQSVAFWCNPISGHATLYWYQQILGQGPKLLIQFQNNGVVDDSQLPKDRFSAERLKGVDSTLKIQPAKLEDSAVYLCASSPSTGDTEKLFFGSGTQLSVL.

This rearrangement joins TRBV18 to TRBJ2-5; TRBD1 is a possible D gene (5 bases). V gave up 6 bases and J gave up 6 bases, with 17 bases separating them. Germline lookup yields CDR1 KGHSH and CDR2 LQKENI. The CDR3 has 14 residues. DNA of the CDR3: TGTGCCAGCTCCCGACGGCAGGGTTTTAAGACCCAGTACTTC. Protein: CASSRRQGFKTQYF.

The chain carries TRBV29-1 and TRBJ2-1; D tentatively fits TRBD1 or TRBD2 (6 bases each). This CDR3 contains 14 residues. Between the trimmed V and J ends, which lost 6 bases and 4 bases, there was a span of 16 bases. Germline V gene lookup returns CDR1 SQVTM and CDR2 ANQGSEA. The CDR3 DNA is TGCAGCGTCGGGGGCAGGGTGGTTTACAATGAGCAGTTCTTC. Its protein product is CSVGGRVVYNEQFF.

This CDR3 reads CASSLGQGAYEQFF. CDR3 DNA: TGTGCCAGCAGCTTAGGCCAGGGGGCTTATGAGCAGTTCTTC. The chain combines TRBV11-2 with TRBJ2-1, with 8 positions matching TRBD1. The junction had 4 bases not matched to a gene; V was cut back by 1 base and J by 8 bases. CDR3 size: 14 residues. The germline gives CDR1 SGHAT, CDR2 FQNNGV.

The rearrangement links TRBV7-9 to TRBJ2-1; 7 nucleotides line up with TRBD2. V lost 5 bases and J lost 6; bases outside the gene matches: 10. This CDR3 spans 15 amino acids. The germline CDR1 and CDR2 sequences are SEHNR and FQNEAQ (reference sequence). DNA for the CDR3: TGTGCCAGCAGCCCTCGGGGCGGGAGAACCAATGAGCAGTTCTTC. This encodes CASSPRGGRTNEQFF. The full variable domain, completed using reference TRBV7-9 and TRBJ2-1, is DTGVSQNPRHKITKRGQNVTFRCDPISEHNRLYWYRQTLGQGPEFLTYFQNEAQLEKSRLLSDRFSAERPKGSFSTLEIQRTEQGDSAMYLCASSPRGGRTNEQFFGPGTRLTVL.

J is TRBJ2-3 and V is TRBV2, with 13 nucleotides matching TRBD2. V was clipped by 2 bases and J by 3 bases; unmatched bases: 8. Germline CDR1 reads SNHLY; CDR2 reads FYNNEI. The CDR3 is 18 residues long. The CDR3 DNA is TGTGCCAGCAGTGAACTACTAGCGGGAGGGGACCTGACAGATACGCAGTATTTT. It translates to CASSELLAGGDLTDTQYF.

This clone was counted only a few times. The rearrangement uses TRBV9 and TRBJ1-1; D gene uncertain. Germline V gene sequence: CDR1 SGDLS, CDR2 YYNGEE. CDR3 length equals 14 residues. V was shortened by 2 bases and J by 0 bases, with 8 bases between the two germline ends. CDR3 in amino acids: CASSVDFMNTEAFF. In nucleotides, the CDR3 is TGTGCCAGCAGCGTTGATTTCATGAACACTGAAGCTTTCTTT.

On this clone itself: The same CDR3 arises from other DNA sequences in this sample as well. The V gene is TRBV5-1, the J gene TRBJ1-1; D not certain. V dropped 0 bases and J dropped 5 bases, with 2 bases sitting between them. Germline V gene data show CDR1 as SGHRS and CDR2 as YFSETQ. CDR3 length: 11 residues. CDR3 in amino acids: CASSLDTEAFF. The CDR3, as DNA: TGCGCCAGCAGCTTGGATACTGAAGCTTTCTTT.

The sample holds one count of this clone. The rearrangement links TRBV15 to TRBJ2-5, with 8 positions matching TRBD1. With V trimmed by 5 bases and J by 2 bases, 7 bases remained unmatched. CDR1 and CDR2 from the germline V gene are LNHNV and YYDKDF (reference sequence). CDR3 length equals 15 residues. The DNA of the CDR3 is TGTGCCACCAGCGGTACAGGGGGTCCGCAAGAGACCCAGTACTTC. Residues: CATSGTGGPQETQYF.

CDR3 residues: CASSLSSGPQNEQFF. For the CDR3, the DNA is TGTGCCAGCAGCTTATCGAGCGGACCGCAGAATGAGCAGTTCTTC. The genes are TRBV7-2 and TRBJ2-1, with a possible D match to TRBD2 (5 bases). The ends were cut back, 2 bases at V and 7 bases at J, with 15 bases in the middle. Germline V gives CDR1 SGHTA, CDR2 FQGNSA. The CDR3 consists of 15 residues.

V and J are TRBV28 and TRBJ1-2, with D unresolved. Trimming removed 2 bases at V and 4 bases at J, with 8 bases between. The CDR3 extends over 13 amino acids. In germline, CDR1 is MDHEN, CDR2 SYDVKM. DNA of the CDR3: TGTGCCAGCAGTTTAGAGGGTCCCTATGGCTACACCTTC. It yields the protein CASSLEGPYGYTF.

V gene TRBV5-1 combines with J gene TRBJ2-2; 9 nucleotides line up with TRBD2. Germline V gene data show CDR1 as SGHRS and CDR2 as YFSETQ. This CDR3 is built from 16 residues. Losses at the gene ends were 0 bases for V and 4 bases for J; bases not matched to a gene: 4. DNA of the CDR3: TGCGCCAGCAGCTTGGGTAGCGGGGGAGGCACCGGGGAGCTGTTTTTT. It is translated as CASSLGSGGGTGELFF. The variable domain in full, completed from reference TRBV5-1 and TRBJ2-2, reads KAGVTQTPRYLIKTRGQQVTLSCSPISGHRSVSWYQQTPGQGLQFLFEYFSETQRNKGNFPGRFSGRQFSNSRSEMNVSTLELGDSALYLCASSLGSGGGTGELFFGEGSRLTVL.

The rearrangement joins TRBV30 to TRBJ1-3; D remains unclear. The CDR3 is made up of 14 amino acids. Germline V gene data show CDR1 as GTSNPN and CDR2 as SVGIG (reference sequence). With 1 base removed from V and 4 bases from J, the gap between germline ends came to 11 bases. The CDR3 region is CAWSGGGPGNTIYF. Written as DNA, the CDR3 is TGTGCCTGGAGTGGTGGAGGCCCCGGAAACACCATATATTTT.

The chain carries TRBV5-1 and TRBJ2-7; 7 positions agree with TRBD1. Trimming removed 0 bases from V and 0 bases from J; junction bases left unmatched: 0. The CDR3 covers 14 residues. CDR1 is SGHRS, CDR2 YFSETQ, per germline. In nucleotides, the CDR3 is TGCGCCAGCAGCTTGGGACAGGGCTCCTACGAGCAGTACTTC. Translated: CASSLGQGSYEQYF. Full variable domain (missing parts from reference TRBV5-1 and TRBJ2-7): KAGVTQTPRYLIKTRGQQVTLSCSPISGHRSVSWYQQTPGQGLQFLFEYFSETQRNKGNFPGRFSGRQFSNSRSEMNVSTLELGDSALYLCASSLGQGSYEQYFGPGTRLTVT.

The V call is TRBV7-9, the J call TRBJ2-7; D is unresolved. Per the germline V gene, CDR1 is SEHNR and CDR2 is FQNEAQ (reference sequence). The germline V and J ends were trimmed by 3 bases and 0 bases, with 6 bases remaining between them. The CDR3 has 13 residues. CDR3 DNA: TGTGCCAGCAGCTTCGCTGGCTCCTACGAGCAGTACTTC. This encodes CASSFAGSYEQYF.

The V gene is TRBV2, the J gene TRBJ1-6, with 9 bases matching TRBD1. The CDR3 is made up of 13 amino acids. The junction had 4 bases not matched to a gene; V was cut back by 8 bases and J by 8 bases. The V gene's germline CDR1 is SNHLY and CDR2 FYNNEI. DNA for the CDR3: TGTGCCAGCGGGGACAGGGCGGATTCACCCCTCCACTTT. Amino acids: CASGDRADSPLHF.

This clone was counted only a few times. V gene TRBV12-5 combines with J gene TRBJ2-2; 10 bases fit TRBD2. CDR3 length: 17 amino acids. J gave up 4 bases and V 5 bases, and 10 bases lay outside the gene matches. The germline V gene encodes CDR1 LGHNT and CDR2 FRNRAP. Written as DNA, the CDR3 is TGTGCTAGTGGTACAGGGGCCGGGACTAGCGTCACCGGGGAGCTGTTTTTT. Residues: CASGTGAGTSVTGELFF.

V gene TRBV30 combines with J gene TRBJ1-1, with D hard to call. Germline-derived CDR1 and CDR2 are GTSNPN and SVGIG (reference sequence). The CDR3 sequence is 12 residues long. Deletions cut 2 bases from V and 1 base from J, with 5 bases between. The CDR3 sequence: CAWSRRNTEAFF. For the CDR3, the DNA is TGTGCCTGGAGTCGTAGGAACACTGAAGCTTTCTTT.